Listed here is a single T cell receptor (beta chain). What it binds is unknown. This CDR3 region has 20 residues. This sample is part of a study of shared clonotypes between healthy human individuals. Adult Caucasians living in Nashville, Tennessee made up all of the donors. Study results and limitations: The represented genetic and exposure-history diversity was limited by the small number of donors. Clonotype sharing across a few donors was observed for around 4.8% of naive CD4 clonotypes. Estimated clonotype richness was generally higher in naive than memory subsets.

Libraries were prepared by immunoSEQ multiplex PCR; TCRdb keeps only in-frame clonotypes and omits some of them. The data contain about 1 million clones, more than 60% of them seen just once; the ten biggest clones take up over 1.3%. The clonotype originates from a man aged 18 to 30 in good health. The rearrangement uses TRBV12-1 and TRBJ1-3. TRBV12-1 is a known pseudogene. What was sequenced was memory CD4+ T cells sorted from blood. Indicated subset: CD45RA-negative fraction. In nucleotides, the CDR3 is TGTGCCAGCAGCTTTCTCCCAGGCGGCGAGAGGGGTAACTCTGGAAACACCATATATTTT. This codes for CASSFLPGGERGNSGNTIYF.